A single sample gave rise to the 8 T cell receptor beta chains below, sequenced in a study of T cell changes during pregnancy in multiple sclerosis. The assay was immunoSEQ multiplex PCR, and TCRdb's table has in-frame clones only and misses some. Here the sample spans about 50,000 clones, approximately 90% being singletons. Sample: CD4+ T cells from peripheral blood mononuclear cells, taken before pregnancy. The receptors shown here come from a female donor with multiple sclerosis, enrolled in a pregnancy study.

The chain combines TRBV6-5 with TRBJ2-7; 8 nucleotides agree with TRBD2. CDR1 is MNHEY and CDR2 is SVGAGI in the germline V gene. CDR3 size: 15 residues. The V and J ends lost 4 bases and 3 bases, in that order; junction bases with no gene match: 8. CDR3 loop: CASSSLGRGGYEQYF. Here the CDR3 DNA reads TGTGCCAGCAGTTCTCTCGGGAGGGGGGGCTACGAGCAGTACTTC.

The V gene is TRBV4-3, the J gene TRBJ2-1, with a weak D call TRBD1 (5 bases). CDR1 and CDR2 from the germline V gene are LGHNA and YSLEER. This CDR3 spans 13 amino acids. The germline V and J ends were trimmed by 1 base and 4 bases, with 5 bases remaining between them. The DNA for the CDR3 is TGCGCCAGCAGCCAAGGACAGTACAATGAGCAGTTCTTC. Translation gives CASSQGQYNEQFF.

J is TRBJ2-1 and V is TRBV29-1, with 7 bases that match TRBD2. V lost 4 bases to trimming and J lost 0 bases; unmatched junction nucleotides: 6. The CDR3 length is 15 residues. CDR1 SQVTM and CDR2 ANQGSEA come from the germline V gene. Here the CDR3 DNA reads TGCAGCGTTGCGGGAGGCTTCGGCTCCTACAATGAGCAGTTCTTC. Protein sequence: CSVAGGFGSYNEQFF.

This chain links TRBV6-5 with TRBJ2-7; possible D gene TRBD1, 6 bases. The CDR3 consists of 15 residues. With 6 bases removed from V and 2 bases from J, the gap between germline ends came to 17 bases. Per the germline V gene, CDR1 is MNHEY and CDR2 is SVGAGI. CDR3 sequence reads: CASSSPRDITYEQYF. In nucleotides, the CDR3 is TGTGCCAGCAGCTCACCCCGGGACATCACCTACGAGCAGTACTTC.

The chain couples TRBV4-1 to TRBJ2-1, with 12 bases aligning to TRBD2. The germline gives CDR1 MGHRA, CDR2 YSYEKL. Trimming at V came to 0 bases and at J to 1 base, leaving 4 bases not matched to a gene. This CDR3 region has 18 residues. The CDR3, as DNA: TGCGCCAGCAGCCAAGAGGGGCTAGCGGGAGGGTCCTACAATGAGCAGTTCTTC. Residues: CASSQEGLAGGSYNEQFF.

This sequence joins TRBV5-1 and TRBJ2-3; TRBD2 matches 7 bases. The CDR3 is 16 residues long. Germline CDR1 and CDR2: SGHRS and YFSETQ. With 9 bases clipped from V and 4 bases from J, the junction kept 17 bases outside the gene matches. This chain's CDR3 is CATNPAPGLTADTQYF. CDR3 DNA: TGCGCCACCAACCCGGCCCCGGGACTAACGGCAGATACGCAGTATTTT.

The rearrangement links TRBV7-7 to TRBJ2-5; possible D gene TRBD2, 6 bases. The CDR3 loop spans 15 amino acids. V was shortened by 5 bases and J by 1 base, with 14 bases between the two germline ends. Germline loops: CDR1 SSHAT, CDR2 FNYEAQ (reference sequence). DNA for the CDR3: TGTGCCAGCAGCGCGGCGTTCGGGGGCCAAGAGACCCAGTACTTC. Amino acids: CASSAAFGGQETQYF.

V and J are TRBV19 and TRBJ1-1; no clear D gene. The germline V and J ends were trimmed by 1 base and 1 base, with 4 bases remaining between them. Germline V gene sequence: CDR1 LNHDA, CDR2 SQIVND (reference sequence). The CDR3 consists of 13 residues. The CDR3 is CASSIGQNTEAFF. The CDR3 DNA reads TGTGCCAGTAGTATAGGGCAGAACACTGAAGCTTTCTTT.